This TCR beta chain comes out of a study of blood T cells in healthy people across ages. The CDR3 runs to 16 residues. Germline V gives CDR1 SGHRS, CDR2 YFSETQ. V was pared by 4 bases and J by 0 bases, with 15 bases between. Sample-barcoded 5' priming and a J-beta primer mix drove a second PCR of roughly 6 to 12 cycles. TCRdb ran MiXCR on the 5' RACE reads and lists one entry per CDR3 protein. The sample has approximately 690,000 distinct CDR3 sequences, 40% to 45% seen once. The receptor was isolated from a man at least 80 years old in good health. This sequence joins TRBV5-1 and TRBJ2-3; tentative D call: TRBD1 (6 bases). The sequenced sample was blood. Written as DNA, the CDR3 is TGCGCCAGCAGCCTTGGGACAACCATTAGCACAGATACGCAGTATTTT. It yields the protein CASSLGTTISTDTQYF.